In its sample, the clone carrying this TCR beta chain was seen a few times. Its antigen is undetermined. This entry is derived from a study of response to subunit inactivated influenza vaccine. Study-wide findings and caveats: Authors suggested each seasonal flu vaccination may recruit only limited numbers of new T cells.

Using its own MiXCR run on the RT-PCR reads, TCRdb lists one record per CDR3 protein. The sample consists of 700,000 to 900,000 distinct CDR3 sequences, around 20% of them appearing once. The CDR3 is 13 amino acids. The V gene end was trimmed by 4 bases and the J gene end by 8 bases; junction bases not matched to a gene: 8. The V gene's germline CDR1 is SGHRS and CDR2 YFSETQ. The material was PBMCs from blood, obtained approximately 5 days after vaccination. The sequence came from a man aged 45-60 years who received an inactivated influenza vaccine. The chain joins TRBV5-1 to TRBJ1-2; TRBD1 matches 7 bases. The DNA of the CDR3 is TGCGCCAGCAGCGCGACAGGGTCGAGCGGCTACACCTTC. Its protein product is CASSATGSSGYTF.